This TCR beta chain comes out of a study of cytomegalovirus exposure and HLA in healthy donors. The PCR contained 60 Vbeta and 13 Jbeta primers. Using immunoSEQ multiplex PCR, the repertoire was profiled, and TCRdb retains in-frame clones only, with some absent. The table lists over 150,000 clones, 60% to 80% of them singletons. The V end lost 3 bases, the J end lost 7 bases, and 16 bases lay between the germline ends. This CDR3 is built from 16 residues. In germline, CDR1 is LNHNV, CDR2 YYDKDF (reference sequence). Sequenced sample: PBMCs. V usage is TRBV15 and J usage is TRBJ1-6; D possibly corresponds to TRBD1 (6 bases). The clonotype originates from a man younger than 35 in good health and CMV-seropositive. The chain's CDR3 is CATSSQYRVRNSPLHF. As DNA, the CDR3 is TGTGCCACCAGCAGTCAGTACAGGGTTAGAAATTCACCCCTCCACTTT.